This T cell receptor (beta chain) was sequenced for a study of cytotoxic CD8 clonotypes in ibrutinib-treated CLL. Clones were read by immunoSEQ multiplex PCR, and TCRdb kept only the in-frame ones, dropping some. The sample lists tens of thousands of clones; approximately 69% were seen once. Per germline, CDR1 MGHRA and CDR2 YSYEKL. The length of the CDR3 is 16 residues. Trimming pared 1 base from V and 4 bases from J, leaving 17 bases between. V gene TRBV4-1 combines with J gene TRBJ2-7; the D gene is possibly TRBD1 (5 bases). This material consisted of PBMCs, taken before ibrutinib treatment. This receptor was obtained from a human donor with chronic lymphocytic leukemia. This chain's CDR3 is CASSQGPSTTGYEQYF. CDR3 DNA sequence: TGCGCCAGCAGCCAAGGGCCCTCCACTACAGGTTACGAGCAGTACTTC.